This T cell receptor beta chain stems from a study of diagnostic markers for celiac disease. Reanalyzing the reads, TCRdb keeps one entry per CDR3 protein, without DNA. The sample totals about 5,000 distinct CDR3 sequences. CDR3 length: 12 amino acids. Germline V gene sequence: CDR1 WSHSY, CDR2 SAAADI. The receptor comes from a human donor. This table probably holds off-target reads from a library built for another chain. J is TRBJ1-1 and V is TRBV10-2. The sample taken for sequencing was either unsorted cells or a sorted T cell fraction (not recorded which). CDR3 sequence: CASSSSGREAFF.